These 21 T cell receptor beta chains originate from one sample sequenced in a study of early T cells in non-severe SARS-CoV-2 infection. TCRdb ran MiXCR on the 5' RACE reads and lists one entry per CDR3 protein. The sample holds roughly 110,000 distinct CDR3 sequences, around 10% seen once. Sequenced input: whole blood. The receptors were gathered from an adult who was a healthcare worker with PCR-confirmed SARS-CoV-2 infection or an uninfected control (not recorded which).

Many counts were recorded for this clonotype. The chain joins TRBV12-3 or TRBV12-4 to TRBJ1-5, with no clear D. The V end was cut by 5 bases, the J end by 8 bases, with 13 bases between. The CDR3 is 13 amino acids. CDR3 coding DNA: TGTGCCAGCAGTCTAGGGTCCGGGAAGCCCCAGCATTTT. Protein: CASSLGSGKPQHF.

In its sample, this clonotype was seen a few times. The CDR3 DNA follows: TGCAGCGTCGAACAGGGGGCGAACACCGGGGAGCTGTTTTTT. It is translated as CSVEQGANTGELFF. The V and J genes are TRBV29-1 and TRBJ2-2, with TRBD1 identical over 8 bases. J lost 0 bases, V lost 6 bases, and 3 bases had no gene match. There are 14 residues in the CDR3. Germline-derived CDR1 and CDR2 are SQVTM and ANQGSEA.

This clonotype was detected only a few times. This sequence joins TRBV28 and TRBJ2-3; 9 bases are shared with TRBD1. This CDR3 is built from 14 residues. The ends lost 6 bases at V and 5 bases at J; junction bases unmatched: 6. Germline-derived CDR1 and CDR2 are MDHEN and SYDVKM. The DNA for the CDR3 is TGTGCCAGCAGGAGACAGGGGGGCAAAGATACGCAGTATTTT. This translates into CASRRQGGKDTQYF.

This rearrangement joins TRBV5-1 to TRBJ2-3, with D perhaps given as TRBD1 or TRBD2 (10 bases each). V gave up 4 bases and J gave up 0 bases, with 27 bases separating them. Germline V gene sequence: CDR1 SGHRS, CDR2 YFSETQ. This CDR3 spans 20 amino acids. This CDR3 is CASSPGQGGLAGASTDTQYF. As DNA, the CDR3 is TGCGCCAGCAGCCCAGGACAGGGGGGTCTAGCGGGAGCGAGCACAGATACGCAGTATTTT.

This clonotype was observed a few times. For the CDR3, the DNA is TGTGCCAGCAGTCTACATTACTCCACAGATACGCAGTATTTT. It translates to CASSLHYSTDTQYF. This chain joins TRBV27 and TRBJ2-3, with no clear D. V lost 5 bases and J lost 2, with 11 bases in between. The CDR3 contains 14 residues. Germline V gene lookup returns CDR1 MNHEY and CDR2 SMNVEV (reference sequence).

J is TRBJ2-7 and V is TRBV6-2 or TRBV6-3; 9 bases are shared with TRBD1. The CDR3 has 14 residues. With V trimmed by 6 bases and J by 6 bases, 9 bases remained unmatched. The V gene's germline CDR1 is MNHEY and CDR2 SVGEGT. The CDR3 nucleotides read TGTGCCAGCAGGACGGGGGACAGGGTTGGCGAGCAGTACTTC. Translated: CASRTGDRVGEQYF.

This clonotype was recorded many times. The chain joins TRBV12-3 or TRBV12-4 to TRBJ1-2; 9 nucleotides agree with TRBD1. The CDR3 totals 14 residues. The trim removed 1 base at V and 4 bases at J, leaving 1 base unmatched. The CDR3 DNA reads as TGTGCCAGCAGTTTAGAGACAGGGGGCTATGGCTACACCTTC. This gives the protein CASSLETGGYGYTF.

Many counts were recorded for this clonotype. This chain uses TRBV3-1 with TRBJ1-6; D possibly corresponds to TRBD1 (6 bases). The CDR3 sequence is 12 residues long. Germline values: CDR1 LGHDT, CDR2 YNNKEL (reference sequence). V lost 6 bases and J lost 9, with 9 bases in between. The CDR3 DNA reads TGTGCCAGCAGTCTCAGGGGTTCACCCCTCCACTTT. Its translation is CASSLRGSPLHF.

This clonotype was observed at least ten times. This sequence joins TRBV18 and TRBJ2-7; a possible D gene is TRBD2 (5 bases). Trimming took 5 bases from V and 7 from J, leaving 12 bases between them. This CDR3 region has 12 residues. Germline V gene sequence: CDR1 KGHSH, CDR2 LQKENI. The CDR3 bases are TGTGCCAGCTCATCGGGGTTCGAAGAGCAGTACTTC. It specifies CASSSGFEEQYF.

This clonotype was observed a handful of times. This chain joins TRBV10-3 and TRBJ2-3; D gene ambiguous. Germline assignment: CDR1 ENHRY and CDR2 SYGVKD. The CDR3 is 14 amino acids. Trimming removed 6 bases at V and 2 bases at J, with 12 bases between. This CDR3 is CAIRRGADTDTQYF. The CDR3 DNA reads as TGTGCCATCAGACGCGGAGCCGACACAGATACGCAGTATTTT.

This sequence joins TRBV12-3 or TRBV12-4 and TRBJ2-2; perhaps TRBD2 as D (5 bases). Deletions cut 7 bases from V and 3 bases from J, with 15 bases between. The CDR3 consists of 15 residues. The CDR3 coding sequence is TGTGCCAGCACACCCTGGGGAGCGTACACCGGGGAGCTGTTTTTT. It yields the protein CASTPWGAYTGELFF.

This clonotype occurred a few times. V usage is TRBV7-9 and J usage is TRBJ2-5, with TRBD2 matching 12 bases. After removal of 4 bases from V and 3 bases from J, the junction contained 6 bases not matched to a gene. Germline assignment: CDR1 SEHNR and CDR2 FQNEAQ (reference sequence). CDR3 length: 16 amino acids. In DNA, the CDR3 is TGTGCCAGCAGCTCCCGACTAGCGGGAGTGGAAGAGACCCAGTACTTC. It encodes CASSSRLAGVEETQYF.

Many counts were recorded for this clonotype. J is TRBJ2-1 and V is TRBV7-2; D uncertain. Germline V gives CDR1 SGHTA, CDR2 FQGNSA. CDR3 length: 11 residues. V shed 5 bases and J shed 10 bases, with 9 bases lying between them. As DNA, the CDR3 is TGTGCCAGCAGCCGCGCCGTGGAGCAGTTCTTC. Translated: CASSRAVEQFF. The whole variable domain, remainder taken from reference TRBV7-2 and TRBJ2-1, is GAGVSQSPSNKVTEKGKDVELRCDPISGHTALYWYRQSLGQGLEFLIYFQGNSAPDKSGLPSDRFSAERTGGSVSTLTIQRTQQEDSAVYLCASSRAVEQFFGPGTRLTVL.

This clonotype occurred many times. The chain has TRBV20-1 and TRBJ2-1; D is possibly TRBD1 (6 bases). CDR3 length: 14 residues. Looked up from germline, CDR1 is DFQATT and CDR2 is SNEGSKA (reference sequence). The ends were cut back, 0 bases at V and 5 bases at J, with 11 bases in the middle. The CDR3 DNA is TGCAGTGCTAGAGAGAAGGGGGTTAACAATGAGCAGTTCTTC. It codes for CSAREKGVNNEQFF.

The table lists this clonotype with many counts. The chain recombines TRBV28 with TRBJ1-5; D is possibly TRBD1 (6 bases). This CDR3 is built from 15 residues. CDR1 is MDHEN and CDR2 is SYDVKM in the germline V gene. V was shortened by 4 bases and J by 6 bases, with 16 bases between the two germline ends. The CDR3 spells CASSSARGGPQPQHF. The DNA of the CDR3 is TGTGCCAGCAGTTCTGCTCGTGGGGGGCCTCAGCCCCAGCATTTT.

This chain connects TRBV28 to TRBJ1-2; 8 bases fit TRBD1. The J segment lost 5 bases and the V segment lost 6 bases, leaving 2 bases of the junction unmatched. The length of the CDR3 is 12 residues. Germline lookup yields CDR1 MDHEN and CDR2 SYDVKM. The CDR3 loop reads CASRRTGYGYTF. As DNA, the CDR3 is TGTGCCAGCAGGCGGACAGGGTATGGCTACACCTTC.

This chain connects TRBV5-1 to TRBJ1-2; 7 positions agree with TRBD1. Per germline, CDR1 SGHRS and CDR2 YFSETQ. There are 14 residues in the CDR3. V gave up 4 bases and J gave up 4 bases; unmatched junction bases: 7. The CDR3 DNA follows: TGCGCCAGCAGCCGGGGACAGCCCCTCTATGGCTACACCTTC. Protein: CASSRGQPLYGYTF.

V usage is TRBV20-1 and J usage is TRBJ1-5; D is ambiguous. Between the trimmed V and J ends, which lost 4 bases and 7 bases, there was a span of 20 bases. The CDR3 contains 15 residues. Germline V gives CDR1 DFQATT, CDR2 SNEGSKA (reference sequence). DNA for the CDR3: TGCAGTGCTAAGCCGACGTACGGGATTTCGCAGCCCCAGCATTTT. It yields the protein CSAKPTYGISQPQHF.

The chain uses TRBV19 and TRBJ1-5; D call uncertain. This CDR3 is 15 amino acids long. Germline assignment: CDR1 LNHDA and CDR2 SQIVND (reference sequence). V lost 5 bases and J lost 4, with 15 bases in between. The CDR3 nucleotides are TGTGCCAGTAGTGCCAGACAAATATCAAATCAGCCCCAGCATTTT. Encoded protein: CASSARQISNQPQHF.

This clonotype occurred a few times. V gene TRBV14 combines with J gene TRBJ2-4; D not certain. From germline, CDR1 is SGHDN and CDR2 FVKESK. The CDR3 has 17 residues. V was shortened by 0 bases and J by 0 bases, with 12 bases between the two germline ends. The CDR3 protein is CASSQDSSRIAKNIQYF. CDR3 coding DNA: TGTGCCAGCAGCCAAGATTCCAGTCGGATAGCCAAAAACATTCAGTACTTC.

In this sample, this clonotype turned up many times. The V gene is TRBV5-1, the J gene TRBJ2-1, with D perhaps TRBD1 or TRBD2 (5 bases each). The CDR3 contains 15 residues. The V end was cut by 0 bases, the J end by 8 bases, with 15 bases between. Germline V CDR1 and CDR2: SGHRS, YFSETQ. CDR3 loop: CASSLAPGPMDEQFF. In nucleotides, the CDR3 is TGCGCCAGCAGCTTGGCCCCGGGACCCATGGATGAGCAGTTCTTC.